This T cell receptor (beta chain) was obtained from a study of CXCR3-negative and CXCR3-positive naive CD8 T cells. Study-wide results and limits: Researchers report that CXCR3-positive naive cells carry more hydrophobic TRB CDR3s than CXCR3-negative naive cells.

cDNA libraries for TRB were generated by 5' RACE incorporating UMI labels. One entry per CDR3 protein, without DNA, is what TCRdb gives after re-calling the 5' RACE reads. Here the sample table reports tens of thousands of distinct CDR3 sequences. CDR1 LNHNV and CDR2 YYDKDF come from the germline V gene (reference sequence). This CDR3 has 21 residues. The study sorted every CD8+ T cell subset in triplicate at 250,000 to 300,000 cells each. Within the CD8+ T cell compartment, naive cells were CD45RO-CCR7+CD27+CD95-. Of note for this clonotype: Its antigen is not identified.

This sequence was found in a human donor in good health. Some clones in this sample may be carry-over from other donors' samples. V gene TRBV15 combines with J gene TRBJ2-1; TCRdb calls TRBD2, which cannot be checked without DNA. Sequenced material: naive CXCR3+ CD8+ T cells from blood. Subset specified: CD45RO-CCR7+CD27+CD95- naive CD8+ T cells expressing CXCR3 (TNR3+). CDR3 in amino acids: CATSSLLGASGGAGSYNEQFF.